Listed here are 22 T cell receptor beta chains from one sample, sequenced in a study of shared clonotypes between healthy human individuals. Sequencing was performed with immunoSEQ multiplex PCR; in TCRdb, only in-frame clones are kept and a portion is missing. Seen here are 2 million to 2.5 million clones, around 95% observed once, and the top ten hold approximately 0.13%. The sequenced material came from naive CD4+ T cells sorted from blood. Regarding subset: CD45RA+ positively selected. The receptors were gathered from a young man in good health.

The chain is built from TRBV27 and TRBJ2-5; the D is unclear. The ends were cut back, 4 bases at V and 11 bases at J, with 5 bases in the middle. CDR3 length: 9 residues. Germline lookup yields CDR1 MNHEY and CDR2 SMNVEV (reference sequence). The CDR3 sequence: CASSSGQYF. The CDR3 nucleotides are TGTGCCAGCAGTTCCGGGCAGTACTTC.

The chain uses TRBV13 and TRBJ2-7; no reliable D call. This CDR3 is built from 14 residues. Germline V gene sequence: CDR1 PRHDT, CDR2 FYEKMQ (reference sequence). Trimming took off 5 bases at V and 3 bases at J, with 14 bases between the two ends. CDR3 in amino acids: CASSIKYTNYEQYF. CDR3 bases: TGTGCCAGCAGCATAAAATACACGAACTACGAGCAGTACTTC.

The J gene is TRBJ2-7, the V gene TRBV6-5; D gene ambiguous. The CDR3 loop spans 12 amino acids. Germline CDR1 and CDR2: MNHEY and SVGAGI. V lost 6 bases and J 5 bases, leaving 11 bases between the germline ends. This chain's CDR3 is CASSRPEHEQYF. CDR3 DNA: TGTGCCAGCAGCCGCCCCGAACACGAGCAGTACTTC.

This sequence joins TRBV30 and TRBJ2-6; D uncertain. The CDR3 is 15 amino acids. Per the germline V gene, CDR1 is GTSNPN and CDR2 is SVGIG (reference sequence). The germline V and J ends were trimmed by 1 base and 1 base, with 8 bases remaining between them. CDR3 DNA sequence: TGTGCCTGGAGTGGCTTACCGTCTGGGGCCAACGTCCTGACTTTC. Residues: CAWSGLPSGANVLTF.

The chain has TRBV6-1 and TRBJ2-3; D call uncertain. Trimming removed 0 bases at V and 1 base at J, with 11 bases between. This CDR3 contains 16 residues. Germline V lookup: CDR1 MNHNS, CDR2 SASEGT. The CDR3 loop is CASSEAVLLGTDTQYF. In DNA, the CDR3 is TGTGCCAGCAGTGAAGCAGTCCTTCTGGGCACAGATACGCAGTATTTT.

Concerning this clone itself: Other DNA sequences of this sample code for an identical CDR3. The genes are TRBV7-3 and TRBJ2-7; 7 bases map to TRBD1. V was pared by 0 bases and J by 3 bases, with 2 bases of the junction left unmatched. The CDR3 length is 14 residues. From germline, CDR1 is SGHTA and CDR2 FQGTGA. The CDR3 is CASSLTRDSYEQYF. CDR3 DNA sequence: TGTGCCAGCAGCTTAACTCGGGACAGCTACGAGCAGTACTTC.

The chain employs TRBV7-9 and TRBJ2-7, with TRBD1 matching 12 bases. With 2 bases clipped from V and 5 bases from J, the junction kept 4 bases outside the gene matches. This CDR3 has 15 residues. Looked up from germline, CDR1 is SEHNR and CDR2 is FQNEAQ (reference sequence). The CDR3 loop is CASSLTGQGADEQYF. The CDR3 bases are TGTGCCAGCAGCTTAACGGGACAGGGGGCCGACGAGCAGTACTTC.

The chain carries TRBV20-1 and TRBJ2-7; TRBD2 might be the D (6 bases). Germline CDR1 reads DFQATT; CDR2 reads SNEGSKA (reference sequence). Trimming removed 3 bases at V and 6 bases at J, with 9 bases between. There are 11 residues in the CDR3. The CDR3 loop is CSASGSVEQYF. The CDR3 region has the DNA TGCAGTGCTAGCGGGAGTGTCGAGCAGTACTTC.

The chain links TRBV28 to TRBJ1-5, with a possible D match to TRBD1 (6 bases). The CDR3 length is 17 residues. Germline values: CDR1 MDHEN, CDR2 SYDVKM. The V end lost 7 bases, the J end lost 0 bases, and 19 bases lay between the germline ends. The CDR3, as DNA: TGTGCCAGCAACTCAGGGGCGACAGTCTATAGCAATCAGCCCCAGCATTTT. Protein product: CASNSGATVYSNQPQHF.

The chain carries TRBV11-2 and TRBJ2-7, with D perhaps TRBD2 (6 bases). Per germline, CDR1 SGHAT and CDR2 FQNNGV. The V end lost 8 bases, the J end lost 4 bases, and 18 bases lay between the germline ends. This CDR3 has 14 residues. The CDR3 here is CASGLGGSTYEQYF. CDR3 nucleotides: TGTGCCAGCGGGTTAGGAGGGAGTACGTACGAGCAGTACTTC.

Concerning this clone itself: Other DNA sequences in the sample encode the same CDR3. The CDR3 DNA follows: TGTGCCAGCAGCTTAGGTGGGGCCTCCTACGAGCAGTACTTC. Translation: CASSLGGASYEQYF. J is TRBJ2-7 and V is TRBV7-2; TRBD1 is a possible D gene (5 bases). The V end was cut by 1 base, the J end by 0 bases, with 7 bases between. Germline values: CDR1 SGHTA, CDR2 FQGNSA. The CDR3 totals 14 residues.

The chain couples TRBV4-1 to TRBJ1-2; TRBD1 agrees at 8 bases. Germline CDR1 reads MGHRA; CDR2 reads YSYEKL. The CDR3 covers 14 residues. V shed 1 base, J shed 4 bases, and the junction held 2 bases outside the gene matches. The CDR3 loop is CASSQVQGVYGYTF. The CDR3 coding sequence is TGCGCCAGCAGCCAAGTACAGGGGGTCTATGGCTACACCTTC.

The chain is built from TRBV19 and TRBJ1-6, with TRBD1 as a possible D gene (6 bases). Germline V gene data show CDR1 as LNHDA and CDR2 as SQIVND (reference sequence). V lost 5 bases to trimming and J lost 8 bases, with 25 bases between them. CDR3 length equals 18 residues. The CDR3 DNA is TGTGCCAGTAGTTACAGGGTTCCAGGTGATGTCAATGATTCACCCCTCCACTTT. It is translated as CASSYRVPGDVNDSPLHF. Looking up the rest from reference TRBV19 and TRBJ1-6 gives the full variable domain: DGGITQSPKYLFRKEGQNVTLSCEQNLNHDAMYWYRQDPGQGLRLIYYSQIVNDFQKGDIAEGYSVSREKKESFPLTVTSAQKNPTAFYLCASSYRVPGDVNDSPLHFGNGTRLTVT.

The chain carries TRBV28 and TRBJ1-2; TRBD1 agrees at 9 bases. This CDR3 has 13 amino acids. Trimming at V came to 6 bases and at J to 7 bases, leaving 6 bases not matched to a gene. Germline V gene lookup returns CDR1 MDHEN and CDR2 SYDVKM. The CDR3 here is CASRRDRASGYTF. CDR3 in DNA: TGTGCCAGCAGACGGGACAGGGCCTCTGGCTACACCTTC.

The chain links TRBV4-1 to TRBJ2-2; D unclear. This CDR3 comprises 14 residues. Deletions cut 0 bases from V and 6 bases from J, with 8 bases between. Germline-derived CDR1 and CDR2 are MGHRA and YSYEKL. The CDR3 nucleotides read TGCGCCAGCAGCCAAGAGACACGCGCCGGGGAGCTGTTTTTT. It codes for CASSQETRAGELFF.

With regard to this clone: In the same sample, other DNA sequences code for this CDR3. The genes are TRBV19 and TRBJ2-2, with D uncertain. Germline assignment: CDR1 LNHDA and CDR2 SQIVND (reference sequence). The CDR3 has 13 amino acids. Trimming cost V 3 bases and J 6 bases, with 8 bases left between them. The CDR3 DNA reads TGTGCCAGTAGTATTGGTGGGGCCGGGGAGCTGTTTTTT. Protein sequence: CASSIGGAGELFF. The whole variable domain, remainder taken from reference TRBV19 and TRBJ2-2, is DGGITQSPKYLFRKEGQNVTLSCEQNLNHDAMYWYRQDPGQGLRLIYYSQIVNDFQKGDIAEGYSVSREKKESFPLTVTSAQKNPTAFYLCASSIGGAGELFFGEGSRLTVL.

CDR3 DNA sequence: TGTGCCAGCGACCGGGGCAGGGGTTTCCCAAGGATTCAGTACTTC. Its translation is CASDRGRGFPRIQYF. V and J are TRBV5-6 and TRBJ2-4, with D possibly matching TRBD1 (6 bases). The CDR3 runs 15 residues. From germline, CDR1 is SGHDT and CDR2 YYEEEE. V lost 7 bases to trimming and J lost 10 bases, with 24 bases between them. The full variable domain, its missing parts supplied by reference TRBV5-6 and TRBJ2-4, is DAGVTQSPTHLIKTRGQQVTLRCSPKSGHDTVSWYQQALGQGPQFIFQYYEEEERQRGNFPDRFSGHQFPNYSSELNVNALLLGDSALYLCASDRGRGFPRIQYFGAGTRLSVL.

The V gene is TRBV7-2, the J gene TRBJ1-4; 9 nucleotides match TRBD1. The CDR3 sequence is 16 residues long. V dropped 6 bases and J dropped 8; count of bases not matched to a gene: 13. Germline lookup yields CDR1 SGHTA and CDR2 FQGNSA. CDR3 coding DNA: TGTGCCAGCAGTTCCTATCCAGGGACAGGGCAGGAAAAACTGTTTTTT. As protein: CASSSYPGTGQEKLFF.

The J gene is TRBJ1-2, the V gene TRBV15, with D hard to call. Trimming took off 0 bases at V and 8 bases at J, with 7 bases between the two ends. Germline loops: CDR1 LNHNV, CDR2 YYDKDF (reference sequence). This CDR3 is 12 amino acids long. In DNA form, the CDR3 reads TGTGCCACCAGCAGAGACCAATGGGGCTACACCTTC. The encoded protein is CATSRDQWGYTF.

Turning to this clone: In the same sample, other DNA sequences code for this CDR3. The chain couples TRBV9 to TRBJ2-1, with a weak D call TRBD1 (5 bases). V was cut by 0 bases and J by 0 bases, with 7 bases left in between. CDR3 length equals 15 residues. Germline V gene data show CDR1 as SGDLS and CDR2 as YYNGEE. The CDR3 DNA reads TGTGCCAGCAGCGTAGCAGGGCTCTCCTACAATGAGCAGTTCTTC. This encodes CASSVAGLSYNEQFF.

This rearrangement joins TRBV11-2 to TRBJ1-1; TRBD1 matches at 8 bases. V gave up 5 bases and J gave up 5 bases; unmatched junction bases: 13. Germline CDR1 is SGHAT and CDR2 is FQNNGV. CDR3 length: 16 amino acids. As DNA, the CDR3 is TGTGCCAGCAGCCCGGCGGCAGGGGGCTTACGGACTGAAGCTTTCTTT. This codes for CASSPAAGGLRTEAFF.

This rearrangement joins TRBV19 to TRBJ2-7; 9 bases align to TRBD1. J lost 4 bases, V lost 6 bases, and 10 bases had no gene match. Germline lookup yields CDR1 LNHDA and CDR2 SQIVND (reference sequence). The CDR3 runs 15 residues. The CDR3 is CASREMGQGAYEQYF. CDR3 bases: TGTGCCAGTAGAGAAATGGGACAGGGAGCATACGAGCAGTACTTC.